The T cell receptor beta chain described here comes from a study of sequential checkpoint blockade in melanoma. Study details: DNA from 91 pretreatment tumor samples underwent TCRβ immunosequencing. About two dozen patients had tumor biopsies before treatment and at week 13. Study-wide points: Pretreatment TIL clonality tracked with response in the nivolumab-first arm.

Sequencing was performed with immunoSEQ multiplex PCR; in TCRdb, only in-frame clones are kept and a portion is missing. This sample has about 12,000 clones, with under 30% found just once. The germline CDR1 and CDR2 sequences are SGHNT and YENEEA. J was trimmed by 7 bases and V by 4 bases; bases with no gene match: 7. The CDR3 extends over 17 amino acids. There are a few counts of this clone. Its cognate antigen is unknown. The treatment denotes: randomized to nivolumab then ipilimumab (arm A) or the reverse (arm B). The starting material was tumor tissue (inferred from file names), obtained from a patient given nivolumab and ipilimumab in sequence. This chain joins TRBV11-3 and TRBJ2-1, with 16 bases matching TRBD2. The clonotype was recovered from a human donor with melanoma. The CDR3 sequence: CASSSGLAGGPRNEQFF. For the CDR3, the DNA is TGTGCCAGCAGCTCGGGACTAGCGGGGGGGCCGAGGAATGAGCAGTTCTTC.